The 18 T cell receptor beta chains below were found in one sample sequenced in a study of T cell changes during pregnancy in multiple sclerosis. TCRdb keeps only in-frame clones here, not all; method: immunoSEQ multiplex PCR. Of around 85,000 clones listed, 91% were seen once; the top ten hold roughly 3.5%. This sample comprised PBMCs, obtained in the first trimester of pregnancy. Receptor source: a female donor in good health, serving as a control in a pregnancy study. Some clones in this sample may be carry-over from other donors' samples.

The chain uses TRBV7-2 and TRBJ1-1; D may be TRBD1 (5 bases). V was clipped by 1 base and J by 6 bases, with 15 bases between them. The CDR3 spans 15 residues. Germline CDR1 SGHTA, CDR2 FQGNSA. The CDR3: CASSLVHGGYAEAFF. CDR3 DNA: TGTGCCAGCAGCTTAGTGCATGGGGGGTATGCTGAAGCTTTCTTT.

The V call is TRBV5-4, the J call TRBJ2-2, with 9 bases aligning to TRBD1. The CDR3 runs 15 residues. CDR1 is SGHNT and CDR2 is YYREEE in the germline V gene (reference sequence). The ends lost 4 bases at V and 4 bases at J; junction bases unmatched: 5. The CDR3: CASSRQGVGTGELFF. DNA for the CDR3: TGTGCCAGCAGCCGACAGGGGGTTGGCACCGGGGAGCTGTTTTTT.

V is TRBV6-5 and J is TRBJ1-3; TRBD1 is a possible D gene (5 bases). CDR1 is MNHEY and CDR2 is SVGAGI in the germline V gene. V lost 2 bases, J lost 1 base, and 6 bases lay in between. The CDR3 runs to 14 residues. CDR3 DNA: TGTGCCAGCAGTTACAGGGGATCTGGAAACACCATATATTTT. Protein sequence: CASSYRGSGNTIYF.

This clone occurred once. V and J are TRBV6-1 and TRBJ1-1, with D uncertain. The CDR3 totals 13 residues. Germline assignment: CDR1 MNHNS and CDR2 SASEGT. Between the trimmed V and J ends, which lost 2 bases and 8 bases, there was a span of 12 bases. The CDR3 sequence is CASSESGRSEAFF. The DNA for the CDR3 is TGTGCCAGCAGTGAAAGCGGCCGGTCCGAAGCTTTCTTT.

In this sample, this clone turned up once. J is TRBJ1-4 and V is TRBV30; 9 nucleotides match TRBD1. V was pared by 5 bases and J by 7 bases, with 8 bases of the junction left unmatched. Germline loops: CDR1 GTSNPN, CDR2 SVGIG (reference sequence). The CDR3 loop spans 14 amino acids. This chain's CDR3 is CAWAWGQGLEKLFF. The CDR3 nucleotides read TGTGCCTGGGCCTGGGGACAGGGCCTTGAAAAACTGTTTTTT.

This clone came up a few times. V and J are TRBV11-2 and TRBJ2-7; 8 bases agree with TRBD2. With V trimmed by 2 bases and J by 4 bases, 7 bases remained unmatched. Looked up from germline, CDR1 is SGHAT and CDR2 is FQNNGV. The CDR3 is made up of 15 amino acids. CDR3 sequence (DNA): TGTGCCAGCAGCTTATACGGCGGGGGGTCATACGAGCAGTACTTC. Protein product: CASSLYGGGSYEQYF.

The gene calls are TRBV5-1 and TRBJ2-3, with TRBD2 matching 7 bases. V lost 0 bases to trimming and J lost 3 bases; unmatched junction nucleotides: 4. CDR3 size: 15 residues. Germline V CDR1 and CDR2: SGHRS, YFSETQ. The CDR3 region is CASSLGDGGTDTQYF. DNA for the CDR3: TGCGCCAGCAGCTTGGGAGACGGGGGGACAGATACGCAGTATTTT.

The rearrangement links TRBV4-3 to TRBJ2-7; D not resolved. This CDR3 is 15 amino acids long. Per the germline V gene, CDR1 is LGHNA and CDR2 is YSLEER. Deletions cut 0 bases from V and 0 bases from J, with 9 bases between. CDR3 region: CASSQDLDDSYEQYF. The CDR3 nucleotides are TGCGCCAGCAGCCAAGACCTAGACGACTCCTACGAGCAGTACTTC.

This clone was picked up a small number of times. This chain links TRBV6-1 with TRBJ2-2; 7 bases align to TRBD1. CDR1 is MNHNS and CDR2 is SASEGT in the germline V gene. Trimming took 4 bases from V and 7 from J; bases not matched to a gene: 6. This CDR3 is built from 14 residues. The CDR3 sequence: CASSVRQGLGELFF. CDR3 sequence (DNA): TGTGCCAGCAGTGTGAGACAGGGCCTCGGGGAGCTGTTTTTT.

This CDR3 reads CASSSRTSGRSEQFF. The CDR3, as DNA: TGTGCCAGCAGCTCGCGGACTAGCGGGAGGAGTGAGCAGTTCTTC. The chain has TRBV11-3 and TRBJ2-1, with TRBD2 matching 14 bases. This CDR3 is built from 15 residues. Trimming took 4 bases from V and 9 from J; bases not matched to a gene: 5. Per germline, CDR1 SGHNT and CDR2 YENEEA.

The chain recombines TRBV7-2 with TRBJ2-1; 8 nucleotides align to TRBD2. Germline CDR1 reads SGHTA; CDR2 reads FQGNSA. CDR3 length: 12 residues. With V trimmed by 8 bases and J by 4 bases, 1 base remained unmatched. The CDR3 here is CASPSGYNEQFF. In nucleotides, the CDR3 is TGTGCCAGCCCTAGCGGGTACAATGAGCAGTTCTTC. The variable domain in full, with the rest retrieved from reference TRBV7-2 and TRBJ2-1, is GAGVSQSPSNKVTEKGKDVELRCDPISGHTALYWYRQSLGQGLEFLIYFQGNSAPDKSGLPSDRFSAERTGGSVSTLTIQRTQQEDSAVYLCASPSGYNEQFFGPGTRLTVL.

The CDR3 DNA reads TGTGCCAGCAGTTTACCCTCGGACAGGGGGCATGGCTACACCTTC. Its translation: CASSLPSDRGHGYTF. V gene TRBV28 combines with J gene TRBJ1-2; 11 bases fit TRBD1. Germline lookup yields CDR1 MDHEN and CDR2 SYDVKM. This CDR3 has 15 residues. Trimming at V came to 2 bases and at J to 6 bases, leaving 5 bases not matched to a gene.

The rearrangement links TRBV5-6 to TRBJ1-6, with 7 bases fitting TRBD1. V dropped 4 bases and J dropped 7; count of bases not matched to a gene: 11. This CDR3 contains 16 residues. Germline V gene sequence: CDR1 SGHDT, CDR2 YYEEEE. DNA for the CDR3: TGTGCCAGCAGCCACAGACAGGGTGGTTCCAATTCACCCCTCCACTTT. Protein sequence: CASSHRQGGSNSPLHF.

The chain uses TRBV28 and TRBJ2-3; 9 positions match TRBD1. This CDR3 has 16 amino acids. The J segment lost 0 bases and the V segment lost 3 bases, leaving 4 bases of the junction unmatched. Germline V gene lookup returns CDR1 MDHEN and CDR2 SYDVKM. In DNA, the CDR3 is TGTGCCAGCAGTTTCCGGACAGGGGCTAGCACAGATACGCAGTATTTT. Its translation is CASSFRTGASTDTQYF.

This clone appeared many times. For the CDR3, the DNA is TGTGCCAGCAGCCAAGCCGAGACTACCCCCTCCTACGAGCAGTACTTC. Encoded protein: CASSQAETTPSYEQYF. V gene TRBV4-2 combines with J gene TRBJ2-7, with D perhaps TRBD2 (5 bases). This CDR3 is 16 amino acids long. From germline, CDR1 is LGHNA and CDR2 YNFKEQ. Trimming took 1 base from V and 0 from J, leaving 13 bases between them.

V and J are TRBV28 and TRBJ1-5; TRBD1 is a possible D gene (6 bases). CDR1 is MDHEN, CDR2 SYDVKM, per germline. The CDR3 spans 15 residues. Trimming shortened V by 8 bases and J by 3 bases, and 17 bases separated the two germline ends. CDR3 DNA: TGTGCCAGCTTTCCCTCCGCAGGGGCCAATCAGCCCCAGCATTTT. It is translated as CASFPSAGANQPQHF.

The CDR3 here is CASSSVRDNTRGEQYF. In DNA form, the CDR3 reads TGTGCCAGCAGCTCGGTAAGGGACAATACACGGGGCGAGCAGTACTTC. J is TRBJ2-7 and V is TRBV5-6; a possible D gene is TRBD1 (6 bases). V lost 3 bases and J 6 bases, leaving 22 bases between the germline ends. The V gene's germline CDR1 is SGHDT and CDR2 YYEEEE. The CDR3 covers 16 residues.

V is TRBV5-4 and J is TRBJ2-5; 7 bases map to TRBD1. Germline V CDR1 and CDR2: SGHNT, YYREEE (reference sequence). Losses at the gene ends were 4 bases for V and 1 base for J; bases not matched to a gene: 13. The CDR3 contains 17 residues. The CDR3 protein is CASSPDPGQKIQETQYF. The CDR3 bases are TGTGCCAGCAGCCCGGACCCGGGACAGAAAATCCAAGAGACCCAGTACTTC. The whole variable domain, filled in from reference TRBV5-4 and TRBJ2-5, reads ETGVTQSPTHLIKTRGQQVTLRCSSQSGHNTVSWYQQALGQGPQFIFQYYREEENGRGNFPPRFSGLQFPNYSSELNVNALELDDSALYLCASSPDPGQKIQETQYFGPGTRLLVL.